This T cell receptor beta chain was recovered during a study of blood T cell repertoires in COVID-19. Study background: Some COVID-19 samples were acute and others convalescent; all came from the United States, Italy and Spain. PBMCs, B-cell-depleted T cells, or T cells were the source of the cDNA or gDNA that made up the material.

CDR1 is SGHVS, CDR2 FNYEAQ, per germline. Trimming cost V 2 bases and J 1 base, with 15 bases left between them. The CDR3 contains 17 residues. Original processing notes: From reference gene primer amplification, estimates of nucleated cell counts were derived. TCRdb's table, derived via immunoSEQ multiplex PCR, lists solely in-frame clones and lacks some. V and J calls and clone size are given by that table; D and trimming were obtained from the DNA. The sample includes fewer than 15,000 clones, around 85% of them seen just once. This receptor was taken from a human donor in a cohort sampled during active COVID-19. Sequencing input: peripheral blood. The chain is built from TRBV7-6 and TRBJ2-1, with a possible D match to TRBD2 (5 bases). The chain's CDR3 is CASSLRAPRGSYNEQFF. CDR3 nucleotides: TGTGCCAGCAGCTTAAGGGCCCCCAGAGGGTCCTACAATGAGCAGTTCTTC.